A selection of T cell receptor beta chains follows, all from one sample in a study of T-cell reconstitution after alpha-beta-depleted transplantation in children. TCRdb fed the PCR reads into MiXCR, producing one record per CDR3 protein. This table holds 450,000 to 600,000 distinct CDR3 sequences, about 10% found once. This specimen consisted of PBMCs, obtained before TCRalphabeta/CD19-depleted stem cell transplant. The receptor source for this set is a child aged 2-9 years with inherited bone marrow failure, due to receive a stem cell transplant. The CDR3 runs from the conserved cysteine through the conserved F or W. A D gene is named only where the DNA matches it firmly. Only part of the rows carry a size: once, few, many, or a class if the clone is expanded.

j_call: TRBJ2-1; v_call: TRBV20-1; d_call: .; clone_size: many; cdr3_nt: TGCAGTGCTAGAGCCCTAGGCGGTGCCTACAATGAGCAGTTCTTC; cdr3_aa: CSARALGGAYNEQFF
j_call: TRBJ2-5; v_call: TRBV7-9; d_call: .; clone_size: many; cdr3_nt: TGTGCCAGCAGCTTAGGAGCTCCAGAGACCCAGTACTTC; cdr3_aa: CASSLGAPETQYF
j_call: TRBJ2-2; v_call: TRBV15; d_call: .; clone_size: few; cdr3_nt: TGTGCCACCAGCAGAGCCCGAAACACCGGGGAGCTGTTTTTT; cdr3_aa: CATSRARNTGELFF
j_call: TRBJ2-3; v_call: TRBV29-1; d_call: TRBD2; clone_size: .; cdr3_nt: TGCAGCGTGGCCCGACTAGCGGGAGCGGCAGATACGCAGTATTTT; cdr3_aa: CSVARLAGAADTQYF
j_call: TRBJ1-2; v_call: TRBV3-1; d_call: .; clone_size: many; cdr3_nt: TGTGCCAGCAGCCCAGCCGGGACCCCAGGAACTAACTATGGCTACACCTTC; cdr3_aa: CASSPAGTPGTNYGYTF
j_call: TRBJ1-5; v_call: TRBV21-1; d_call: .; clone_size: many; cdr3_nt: .; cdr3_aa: CASFGQGSQPQHF
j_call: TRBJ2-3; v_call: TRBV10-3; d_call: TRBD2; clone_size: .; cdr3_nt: TGTGCCATCAGTGAGCGAGCGGGAGAGATGGGGACAGATACGCAGTATTTT; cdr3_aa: CAISERAGEMGTDTQYF
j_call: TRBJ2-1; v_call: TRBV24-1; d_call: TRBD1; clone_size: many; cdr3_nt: TGTGCCACCAGTGATAAGGGCGCCCGGACAGGGTCATCCTACAATGAGCAGTTCTTC; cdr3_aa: CATSDKGARTGSSYNEQFF
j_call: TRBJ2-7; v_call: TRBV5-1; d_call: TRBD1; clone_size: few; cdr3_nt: TGCGCCAGCAGCTGGGGGCCGGGACAGGGTGTCCACGAGCAGTACTTC; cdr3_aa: CASSWGPGQGVHEQYF
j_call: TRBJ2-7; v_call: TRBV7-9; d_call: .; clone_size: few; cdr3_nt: TGTGCCAGCAGCTTAGCTCTGGTTCAGGGCACCTACGAGCAGTACTTC; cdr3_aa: CASSLALVQGTYEQYF
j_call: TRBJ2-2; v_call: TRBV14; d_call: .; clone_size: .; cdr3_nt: TGTGCCAGCAGCCACGACTTGGCTGGTACCGGGGAGCTGTTTTTT; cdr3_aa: CASSHDLAGTGELFF
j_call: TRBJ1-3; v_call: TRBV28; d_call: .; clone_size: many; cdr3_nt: TGTGCCAGCAGTTTGAGGGAACTATCTGGAAACACCATATATTTT; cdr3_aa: CASSLRELSGNTIYF
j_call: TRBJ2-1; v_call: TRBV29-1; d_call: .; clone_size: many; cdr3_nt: TGCAGCTTTATATACCCGATGAGCTCCTACAATGAGCAGTTCTTC; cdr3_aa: CSFIYPMSSYNEQFF
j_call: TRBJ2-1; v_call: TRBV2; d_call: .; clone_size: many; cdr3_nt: TGTGCCAGCACCCTCGAACGGGATTCCTACAATGAGCAGTTCTTC; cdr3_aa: CASTLERDSYNEQFF
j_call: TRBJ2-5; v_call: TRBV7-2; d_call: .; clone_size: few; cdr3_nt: TGTGCCAGCAGCTTAGGCTTTGGCCTCGGAACGGGGCAAGAGACCCAGTACTTC; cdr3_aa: CASSLGFGLGTGQETQYF
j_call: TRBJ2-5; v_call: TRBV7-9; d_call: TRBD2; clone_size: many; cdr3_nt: TGTGCCAGCAGCTCAATAAAGGACTTCGGACTAGCGACTAGGGAGACCCAGTACTTC; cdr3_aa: CASSSIKDFGLATRETQYF
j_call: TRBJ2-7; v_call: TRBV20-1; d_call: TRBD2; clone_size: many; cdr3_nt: TGCAGTGCTAGACCCGCGGGAGACCACGAGCAGTACTTC; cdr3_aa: CSARPAGDHEQYF
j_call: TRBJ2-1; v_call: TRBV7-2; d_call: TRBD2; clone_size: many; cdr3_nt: TGTGCCAGCAGCAAACCCAGCGGGAGAGCAAACAATGAGCAGTTCTTC; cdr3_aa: CASSKPSGRANNEQFF
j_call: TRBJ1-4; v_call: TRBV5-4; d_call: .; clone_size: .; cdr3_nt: TGTGCCAGCAGCCCGGAGGGGGAAAAACTGTTTTTT; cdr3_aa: CASSPEGEKLFF
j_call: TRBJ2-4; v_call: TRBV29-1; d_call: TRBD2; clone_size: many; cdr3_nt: TGCAGCGTTGAAATGGGGGGGAATAACATTCAGTACTTC; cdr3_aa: CSVEMGGNNIQYF
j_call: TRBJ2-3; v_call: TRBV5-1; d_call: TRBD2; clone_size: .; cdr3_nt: TGCGCCAGCCAGCGACTAGCGGGAAAACTTTCCACAGATACGCAGTATTTT; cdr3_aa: CASQRLAGKLSTDTQYF
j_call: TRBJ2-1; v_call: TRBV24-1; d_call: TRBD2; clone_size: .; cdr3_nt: TGTGCCACCAGTGAGCCCGGACTAGCGGGGTTCAATGAGCAGTTCTTC; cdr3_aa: CATSEPGLAGFNEQFF
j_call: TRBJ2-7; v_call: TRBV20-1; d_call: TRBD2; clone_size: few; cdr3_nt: TGCAGTGCTAGAGGCGGGAGCCACTCCTACGAGCAGTACTTC; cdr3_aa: CSARGGSHSYEQYF
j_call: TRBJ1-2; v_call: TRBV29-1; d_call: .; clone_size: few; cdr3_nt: TGCAGCGTTGAAGATCAGCAGTCCCCCTATGGCTACACCTTC; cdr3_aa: CSVEDQQSPYGYTF
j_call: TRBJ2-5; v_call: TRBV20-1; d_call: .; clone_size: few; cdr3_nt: TGCAGTTCGTACTTGGACAGTAAAGAGACCCAGTACTTC; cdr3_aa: CSSYLDSKETQYF
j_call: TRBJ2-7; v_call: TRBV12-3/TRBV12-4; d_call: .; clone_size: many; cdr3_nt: TGTGCCAGCAGTTTAACGGGACCCCGCTCCTACGAGCAGTACTTC; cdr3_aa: CASSLTGPRSYEQYF
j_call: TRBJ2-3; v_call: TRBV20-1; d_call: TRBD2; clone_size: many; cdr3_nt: TGCAGTGCTAGGGGGGGGTGGTTACAAGGCACAGATACGCAGTATTTT; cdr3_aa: CSARGGWLQGTDTQYF
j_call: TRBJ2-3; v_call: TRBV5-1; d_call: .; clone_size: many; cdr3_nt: TGCGCCAAAGTTGGTGATACGCAGTATTTT; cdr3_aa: CAKVGDTQYF
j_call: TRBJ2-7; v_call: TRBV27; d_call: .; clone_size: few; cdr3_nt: TGTGCCAGCAGTCCCCGGGCAGCCTACGAGCAGTACTTC; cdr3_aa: CASSPRAAYEQYF
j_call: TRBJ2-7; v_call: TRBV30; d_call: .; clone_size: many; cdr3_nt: TGTGCCTGGAGCCTTACATGGGGTAGTTACGAGCAGTACTTC; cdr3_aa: CAWSLTWGSYEQYF
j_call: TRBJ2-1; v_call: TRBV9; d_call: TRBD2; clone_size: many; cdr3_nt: TGTGCCAGCAGCGCCAAGCTAGCGGGAGTGTGGAATGAGCAGTTCTTC; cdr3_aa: CASSAKLAGVWNEQFF
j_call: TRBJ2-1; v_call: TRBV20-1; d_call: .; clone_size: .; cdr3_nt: TGCAGTGCTAGGGTAGACTTCTCACTTTACAATGAGCAGTTCTTC; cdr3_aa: CSARVDFSLYNEQFF
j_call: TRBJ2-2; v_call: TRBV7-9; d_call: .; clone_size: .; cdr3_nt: TGTGCCAGCAGCTTATGGGCTCCCGGGACCGGGGAGCTGTTTTTT; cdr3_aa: CASSLWAPGTGELFF
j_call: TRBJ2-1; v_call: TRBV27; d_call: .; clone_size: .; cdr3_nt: TGTGCCAGCAGTTTTAACAGATACGATGAGCAGTTCTTC; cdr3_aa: CASSFNRYDEQFF
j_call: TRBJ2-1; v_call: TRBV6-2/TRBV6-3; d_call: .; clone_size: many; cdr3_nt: TGTGCCAGCAGTTACTCTGACGGAGACGGCTACAATGAGCAGTTCTTC; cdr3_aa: CASSYSDGDGYNEQFF
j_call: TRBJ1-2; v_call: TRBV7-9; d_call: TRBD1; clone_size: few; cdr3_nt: TGTGCCAGCAGCTTAGGGGACAGGGAGTATGGTGGCTACACCTTC; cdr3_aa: CASSLGDREYGGYTF
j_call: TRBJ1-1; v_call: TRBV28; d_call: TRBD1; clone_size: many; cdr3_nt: TGTGCCAGCAGTTCCGAACAGGGGTTGAACACTGAAGCTTTCTTT; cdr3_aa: CASSSEQGLNTEAFF
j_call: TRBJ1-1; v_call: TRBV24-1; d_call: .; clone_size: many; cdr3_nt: TGTGCCACCAGTGATTGGAAAGGTGAAGCTTTCTTT; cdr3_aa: CATSDWKGEAFF
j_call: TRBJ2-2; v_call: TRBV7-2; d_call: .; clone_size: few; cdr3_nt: TGTGCCAGCAGTGCCAGTCGCGGGGCCGGGGAGCTGTTTTTT; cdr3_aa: CASSASRGAGELFF
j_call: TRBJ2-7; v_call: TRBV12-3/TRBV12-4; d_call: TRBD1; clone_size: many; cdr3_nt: TGTGCCAGCAGTTTAGGTGAGGGGACAGGTACCTCCTACGAGCAGTACTTC; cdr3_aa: CASSLGEGTGTSYEQYF
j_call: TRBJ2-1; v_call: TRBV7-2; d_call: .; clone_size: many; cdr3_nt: TGTGCCAGCAGCTTCACTGCGGGTATCGTAGATGAGCAGTTCTTC; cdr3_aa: CASSFTAGIVDEQFF
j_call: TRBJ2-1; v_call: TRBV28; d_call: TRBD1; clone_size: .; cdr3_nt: TGTGCCAGCAGACCCGCCGGGACAGGGGGTTACAATGAGCAGTTCTTC; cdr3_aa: CASRPAGTGGYNEQFF
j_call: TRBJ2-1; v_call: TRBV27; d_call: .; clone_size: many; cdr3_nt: TGTGCCAGCAGTTTATTTGGCCGCATCAATGAGCAGTTCTTC; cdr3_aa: CASSLFGRINEQFF